This TCR beta chain was sequenced for a study of cytomegalovirus exposure and HLA in healthy donors. Broader study findings: A later analysis revealed that TCR association rates differed between HLA loci, peaking at DRB1 and bottoming out at HLA-C. In a later analysis, TCR beta V- and J-gene trimming showed a link to a missense DCLRE1C variant.

With 60 Vbeta and 13 Jbeta primers, the PCR was carried out. Method: immunoSEQ multiplex PCR; TCRdb's copy keeps in-frame clones and lacks some. The profile shows about 100,000 clones, roughly 80% of them singletons. The ends lost 2 bases at V and 6 bases at J; junction bases unmatched: 14. The CDR3 has 17 residues. The germline V gene encodes CDR1 SGDLS and CDR2 YYNGEE. This clone was counted only a few times. Its matching antigen is unknown. V and J are TRBV9 and TRBJ2-7; 10 bases fit TRBD2. The sample was PBMCs. The sequence was obtained from a man between 40 and 49 years old in good health and CMV-seropositive. This CDR3 is CASSVAPPERGGFEQYF. In nucleotides, the CDR3 is TGTGCCAGCAGCGTGGCGCCCCCAGAGCGGGGGGGTTTCGAGCAGTACTTC.